These 24 T cell receptor beta chains share one sample of origin, sequenced in a study of T cell changes during pregnancy in multiple sclerosis. Measured with immunoSEQ multiplex PCR; TCRdb has only the in-frame clones, and not every one. The sample consists of about 31,000 clones, around nine tenths of them appearing once. The source material was CD4+ T cells from peripheral blood mononuclear cells, sampled in the first trimester of pregnancy. The receptors were gathered from a female donor in good health, enrolled as a control in a pregnancy study.

V is TRBV7-3 and J is TRBJ1-1; weak D call: TRBD1 (5 bases). This CDR3 is 15 amino acids long. V was shortened by 2 bases and J by 6 bases, with 16 bases between the two germline ends. The germline CDR1 and CDR2 sequences are SGHTA and FQGTGA. For the CDR3, the DNA is TGTGCCAGCAGCTTAGAACCTCAAGGGGCATCTGAAGCTTTCTTT. Residues: CASSLEPQGASEAFF.

V is TRBV6-6 and J is TRBJ2-3, with 10 bases aligning to TRBD2. The germline gives CDR1 MNHNY, CDR2 SVGAGI (reference sequence). The CDR3 has 14 amino acids. V lost 8 bases to trimming and J lost 2 bases; unmatched junction nucleotides: 4. The CDR3 DNA follows: TGTGCCAGCTCCCTAGCGGGGGACACAGATACGCAGTATTTT. Its translation is CASSLAGDTDTQYF.

V usage is TRBV14 and J usage is TRBJ1-1; TRBD1 agrees at 7 bases. The germline CDR1 and CDR2 sequences are SGHDN and FVKESK. J gave up 0 bases and V 1 base, and 5 bases lay outside the gene matches. The CDR3 has 16 amino acids. In nucleotides, the CDR3 is TGTGCCAGCAGCCAAGTGCCAGGGGGGATGAACACTGAAGCTTTCTTT. Translating it yields CASSQVPGGMNTEAFF.

The rearrangement joins TRBV29-1 to TRBJ1-4; TRBD1 might be the D (6 bases). Between the trimmed V and J ends, which lost 4 bases and 7 bases, there was a span of 13 bases. The CDR3 is made up of 13 amino acids. Germline assignment: CDR1 SQVTM and CDR2 ANQGSEA. CDR3 bases: TGCAGCGTTGGAGGCCAGGGGCCTGAAAAACTGTTTTTT. Its translation: CSVGGQGPEKLFF.

This rearrangement joins TRBV10-3 to TRBJ2-5; 12 bases line up with TRBD2. The CDR3 length is 15 residues. V gave up 5 bases and J gave up 2 bases; unmatched junction bases: 3. CDR1 ENHRY and CDR2 SYGVKD come from the germline V gene. The CDR3: CAISTTSGGQETQYF. The CDR3 DNA sequence: TGTGCCATCAGTACGACTAGCGGGGGTCAAGAGACCCAGTACTTC.

The J gene is TRBJ1-5, the V gene TRBV19; D is perhaps TRBD1 (5 bases). Germline loops: CDR1 LNHDA, CDR2 SQIVND (reference sequence). Trimming removed 6 bases at V and 2 bases at J, with 20 bases between. The CDR3 runs to 17 residues. The CDR3 DNA reads as TGTGCCAGTAGCTCCCCTGGGGGGGGAGGGGGCAATCAGCCCCAGCATTTT. Residues: CASSSPGGGGGNQPQHF.

The genes are TRBV7-6 and TRBJ1-1; TRBD1 matches 8 bases. This CDR3 has 13 amino acids. CDR1 and CDR2 from the germline V gene are SGHVS and FNYEAQ. The V and J ends lost 5 bases and 5 bases, in that order; junction bases with no gene match: 4. CDR3 sequence (DNA): TGTGCCAGCAGCCGACAGGGGAGGACTGAAGCTTTCTTT. It codes for CASSRQGRTEAFF.

The gene calls are TRBV7-9 and TRBJ2-7, with D unclear. Trimming took 6 bases from V and 1 from J, leaving 16 bases between them. This CDR3 is built from 15 residues. Germline V lookup: CDR1 SEHNR, CDR2 FQNEAQ (reference sequence). In DNA, the CDR3 is TGTGCCAGCAGTTCGCACGGAGTCCCTTCCTACGAGCAGTACTTC. This gives the protein CASSSHGVPSYEQYF.

This clone was picked up one time. The chain carries TRBV25-1 and TRBJ2-1; 14 nucleotides line up with TRBD2. With 3 bases clipped from V and 3 bases from J, the junction kept 4 bases outside the gene matches. This CDR3 comprises 17 residues. Germline V gene data show CDR1 as MGHDK and CDR2 as SYGVNS. CDR3 protein: CASSDPGLAGDYNEQFF. The CDR3 region has the DNA TGTGCCAGCAGTGATCCGGGACTAGCGGGGGACTACAATGAGCAGTTCTTC.

The V call is TRBV20-1, the J call TRBJ2-7, with D possibly matching TRBD2 (6 bases). Germline V gene data show CDR1 as DFQATT and CDR2 as SNEGSKA (reference sequence). The CDR3 is 11 amino acids. V lost 5 bases to trimming and J lost 5 bases, with 10 bases between them. The DNA of the CDR3 is TGCAGTGCTGGGGACTGGAACGAGCAGTACTTC. Amino acid sequence: CSAGDWNEQYF.

The rearrangement uses TRBV2 and TRBJ2-1; weak D call: TRBD1 (6 bases). The CDR3 is 14 amino acids. Germline loops: CDR1 SNHLY, CDR2 FYNNEI. V shed 6 bases and J shed 1 base, with 10 bases lying between them. CDR3 coding DNA: TGTGCCAGCAGCCCACAGGGATCCTACAATGAGCAGTTCTTC. This gives the protein CASSPQGSYNEQFF.

This rearrangement joins TRBV5-1 to TRBJ2-7, with TRBD1 matching over 10 bases. There are 14 residues in the CDR3. Looked up from germline, CDR1 is SGHRS and CDR2 is YFSETQ. J lost 6 bases, V lost 4 bases, and 7 bases had no gene match. The CDR3 DNA is TGCGCCAGCAGCCCCCGACAGGGGGCGGTCGAGCAGTACTTC. It is translated as CASSPRQGAVEQYF.

CDR3 region: CASSQVGGESGTQYF. Here the CDR3 DNA reads TGCGCCAGCAGCCAAGTTGGGGGGGAGAGCGGGACCCAGTACTTC. V and J are TRBV4-3 and TRBJ2-5; 7 positions match TRBD2. This CDR3 region has 15 residues. The germline V gene has CDR1 LGHNA and CDR2 YSLEER. Trimming at V came to 1 base and at J to 7 bases, leaving 9 bases not matched to a gene.

This chain joins TRBV7-8 and TRBJ2-1, with 8 bases aligning to TRBD2. The CDR3 has 14 amino acids. The germline gives CDR1 SGHVS, CDR2 FQNEAQ. Germline trimming cut 10 bases from V and 0 bases from J; bases unmatched to any gene: 5. The CDR3 DNA is TGTGCCATCGGGGGGGGGACCTCCTACAATGAGCAGTTCTTC. It codes for CAIGGGTSYNEQFF.

The chain carries TRBV6-1 and TRBJ2-2; no clear D gene. The ends were cut back, 7 bases at V and 2 bases at J, with 5 bases in the middle. This CDR3 region has 12 residues. CDR1 and CDR2 from the germline V gene are MNHNS and SASEGT. The CDR3 region is CASNLNTGELFF. The CDR3 DNA reads as TGTGCCAGCAACTTAAACACCGGGGAGCTGTTTTTT.

This chain joins TRBV19 and TRBJ1-4, with D unclear. With 7 bases removed from V and 11 bases from J, the gap between germline ends came to 26 bases. The CDR3 length is 16 residues. Germline values: CDR1 LNHDA, CDR2 SQIVND (reference sequence). The DNA of the CDR3 is TGTGCCAGTAATTCCCCCCGAGGAACCACAATCGAGAAACTGTTTTTT. Its protein product is CASNSPRGTTIEKLFF.

The V and J genes are TRBV5-6 and TRBJ2-4; TRBD2 matches 15 bases. Trimming cost V 1 base and J 1 base; bases outside gene matches: 3. The length of the CDR3 is 18 residues. Germline V gives CDR1 SGHDT, CDR2 YYEEEE. The DNA for the CDR3 is TGTGCCAGCAGCTTGTGGGGACTAGCGGGGGGTGCCAAAAACATTCAGTACTTC. Encoded protein: CASSLWGLAGGAKNIQYF.

The V gene is TRBV12-5, the J gene TRBJ2-1, with 9 bases fitting TRBD1. V shed 6 bases and J 5 bases; nucleotides not matched to a gene: 5. CDR1 LGHNT and CDR2 FRNRAP come from the germline V gene. The CDR3 covers 14 residues. This CDR3 reads CASGGTGTNNEQFF. CDR3 DNA: TGTGCTAGTGGCGGGACAGGGACTAACAATGAGCAGTTCTTC.

This chain links TRBV19 with TRBJ1-1, with 7 bases aligning to TRBD1. Germline loops: CDR1 LNHDA, CDR2 SQIVND (reference sequence). J was trimmed by 4 bases and V by 3 bases; bases with no gene match: 2. CDR3 length: 13 residues. CDR3 DNA: TGTGCCAGTAGTATTCAGGGGGGCACTGAAGCTTTCTTT. Protein: CASSIQGGTEAFF.

The CDR3 protein is CASSGGLAGYQETQYF. In nucleotides, the CDR3 is TGTGCCAGCAGCGGCGGACTAGCGGGGTACCAAGAGACCCAGTACTTC. This chain joins TRBV5-6 and TRBJ2-5; 12 nucleotides line up with TRBD2. Germline values: CDR1 SGHDT, CDR2 YYEEEE. Trimming took 4 bases from V and 0 from J; bases not matched to a gene: 4. This CDR3 spans 16 amino acids.

This sequence joins TRBV7-9 and TRBJ1-5, with TRBD1 matching over 7 bases. Germline trimming cut 5 bases from V and 5 bases from J; bases unmatched to any gene: 9. The CDR3 has 15 residues. Germline values: CDR1 SEHNR, CDR2 FQNEAQ (reference sequence). The chain's CDR3 is CASSLIGGTDQPQHF. Here the CDR3 DNA reads TGTGCCAGCAGCCTGATAGGAGGGACAGATCAGCCCCAGCATTTT.

The chain carries TRBV6-6 and TRBJ2-7, with D possibly TRBD1 on 6 matching bases. Germline assignment: CDR1 MNHNY and CDR2 SVGAGI (reference sequence). The CDR3 runs to 15 residues. Deletions cut 7 bases from V and 2 bases from J, with 18 bases between. The CDR3 here is CASNPRTALTYEQYF. CDR3 nucleotide sequence: TGTGCCAGCAACCCTCGGACAGCTTTAACCTACGAGCAGTACTTC.

The chain is built from TRBV5-4 and TRBJ2-1; 7 nucleotides match TRBD2. J lost 10 bases, V lost 5 bases, and 12 bases had no gene match. Per germline, CDR1 SGHNT and CDR2 YYREEE (reference sequence). The CDR3 loop spans 14 amino acids. The DNA of the CDR3 is TGTGCCAGCAGTCCTAGGCCGGGGACTACCGAGCAGTTCTTC. It codes for CASSPRPGTTEQFF.

In the case of this clone: The same CDR3 arises from other DNA sequences in this sample as well. The chain joins TRBV18 to TRBJ1-5, with TRBD1 identical over 8 bases. V was clipped by 3 bases and J by 0 bases; unmatched bases: 13. Germline lookup yields CDR1 KGHSH and CDR2 LQKENI. The CDR3 runs to 19 residues. This chain's CDR3 is CASSPIDRGKGYSNQPQHF. The CDR3 DNA is TGTGCCAGCTCACCGATAGACAGGGGAAAGGGATATAGCAATCAGCCCCAGCATTTT.